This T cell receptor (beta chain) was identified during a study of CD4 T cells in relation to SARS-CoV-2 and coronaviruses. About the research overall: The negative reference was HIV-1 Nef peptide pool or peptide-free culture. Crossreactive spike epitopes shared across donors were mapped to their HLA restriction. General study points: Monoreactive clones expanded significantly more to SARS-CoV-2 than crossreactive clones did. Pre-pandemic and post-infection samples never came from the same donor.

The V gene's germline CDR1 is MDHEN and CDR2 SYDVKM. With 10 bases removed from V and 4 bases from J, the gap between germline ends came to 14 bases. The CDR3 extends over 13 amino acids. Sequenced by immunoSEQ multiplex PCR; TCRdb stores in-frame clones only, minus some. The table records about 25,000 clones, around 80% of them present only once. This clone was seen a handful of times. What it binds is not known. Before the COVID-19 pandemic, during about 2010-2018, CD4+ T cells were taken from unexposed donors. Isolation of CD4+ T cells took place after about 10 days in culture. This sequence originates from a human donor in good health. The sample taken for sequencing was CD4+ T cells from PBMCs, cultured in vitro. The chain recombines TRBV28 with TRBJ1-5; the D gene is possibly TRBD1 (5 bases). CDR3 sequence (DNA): TGTGCCACCTTCCCCAGGGCGAATCAGCCCCAGCATTTT. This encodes CATFPRANQPQHF.